Presented here are 26 T cell receptor beta chains from one specimen sequenced in a study of quantifying T cell responses using KT2 cells. The wider study: cDNA was made from DNase-treated RNA using alpha and beta constant primers.

Each cDNA got a UMI-containing oligo ligated at its 3' end. An equimolar mix of RC1.1 and RC1.2 primed the beta chain across TRBC1 and TRBC2. TCRdb re-analysed the UMI-ligation and nested PCR reads in MiXCR, keeping a single row per CDR3 protein. The sample has some 48,000 distinct CDR3 sequences, under 14% seen once. Sequencing was done on a sample of PBMCs spiked with cells of the T cell clone KT2. The receptor source for this set is a human donor.

This clonotype was seen once. In DNA form, the CDR3 reads TGCGCCAGCAGCCAACTACTAGCGGGGGGGCCGGTACCCGGGGAGCTGTTTTTT. Translating gives CASSQLLAGGPVPGELFF. The rearrangement links TRBV4-1 to TRBJ2-2; TRBD2 agrees at 13 bases. J lost 6 bases, V lost 2 bases, and 9 bases had no gene match. Germline CDR1 and CDR2: MGHRA and YSYEKL. The CDR3 totals 18 residues.

This clonotype was counted many times. The chain links TRBV5-8 to TRBJ1-1; D remains ambiguous. The length of the CDR3 is 11 residues. The ends were cut back, 0 bases at V and 8 bases at J, with 5 bases in the middle. The germline CDR1 and CDR2 sequences are SGHTS and YDEGEE. CDR3 in amino acids: CASSLGLEAFF. The CDR3 nucleotides read TGTGCCAGCAGCTTGGGGCTCGAAGCTTTCTTT.

This clonotype was seen at least ten times. This chain joins TRBV7-2 and TRBJ2-3; no clear D gene. Between the trimmed V and J ends, which lost 3 bases and 5 bases, there was a span of 9 bases. In germline, CDR1 is SGHTA, CDR2 FQGNSA. This CDR3 contains 13 residues. The CDR3 spells CASSLRDRDTQYF. The CDR3 nucleotides read TGTGCCAGCAGCTTGCGAGATCGAGATACGCAGTATTTT.

This chain links TRBV25-1 with TRBJ2-6; TRBD1 matches at 7 bases. V shed 5 bases and J 0 bases; nucleotides not matched to a gene: 7. This CDR3 has 17 amino acids. CDR1 is MGHDK, CDR2 SYGVNS, per germline. Here the CDR3 DNA reads TGTGCCAGCAGTCCCGGACAGGCGTTCTCTGGGGCCAACGTCCTGACTTTC. Protein sequence: CASSPGQAFSGANVLTF.

This chain uses TRBV20-1 with TRBJ1-2; no reliable D call. Germline V gene lookup returns CDR1 DFQATT and CDR2 SNEGSKA (reference sequence). V shed 3 bases and J shed 8 bases, with 10 bases lying between them. The CDR3 totals 11 residues. CDR3 coding DNA: TGCAGTGCTAGTGGCCAGCGGGGCTACACCTTC. Amino acid sequence: CSASGQRGYTF.

The V and J genes are TRBV7-2 and TRBJ2-1, with D unresolved. This CDR3 spans 14 amino acids. V dropped 3 bases and J dropped 0 bases, with 6 bases sitting between them. The V gene's germline CDR1 is SGHTA and CDR2 FQGNSA. For the CDR3, the DNA is TGTGCCAGCAGCTTTACGAGCTCCTACAATGAGCAGTTCTTC. Its protein is CASSFTSSYNEQFF.

A few counts support this clonotype. V and J are TRBV6-2 or TRBV6-3 and TRBJ1-6; 11 nucleotides agree with TRBD1. The CDR3 runs to 18 residues. Germline assignment: CDR1 MNHEY and CDR2 SVGEGT. With V trimmed by 2 bases and J by 9 bases, 12 bases remained unmatched. The CDR3 sequence is CASSYAPRRTGGSSPLHF. CDR3 coding DNA: TGTGCCAGCAGTTACGCCCCGAGAAGGACAGGGGGCTCTTCACCCCTCCACTTT.

This clonotype was observed a handful of times. The chain uses TRBV5-6 and TRBJ1-1, with 9 bases identical to TRBD1. V dropped 3 bases and J dropped 8; count of bases not matched to a gene: 8. Germline V CDR1 and CDR2: SGHDT, YYEEEE. The CDR3 loop spans 14 amino acids. For the CDR3, the DNA is TGTGCCAGCAGCTACGCACAGGGGGCTTCAGAAGCTTTCTTT. Translated, it gives CASSYAQGASEAFF. The variable domain in full, with the rest retrieved from reference TRBV5-6 and TRBJ1-1, is DAGVTQSPTHLIKTRGQQVTLRCSPKSGHDTVSWYQQALGQGPQFIFQYYEEEERQRGNFPDRFSGHQFPNYSSELNVNALLLGDSALYLCASSYAQGASEAFFGQGTRLTVV.

This clonotype was detected ten times or more. V and J are TRBV19 and TRBJ2-7; the match to TRBD2 covers 9 bases. Per the germline V gene, CDR1 is LNHDA and CDR2 is SQIVND (reference sequence). The J segment lost 2 bases and the V segment lost 3 bases, leaving 2 bases of the junction unmatched. There are 14 residues in the CDR3. CDR3 nucleotides: TGTGCCAGTAGTATCGGCGGGGGGGCCTACGAGCAGTACTTC. Translated: CASSIGGGAYEQYF. Supplemented by reference TRBV19 and TRBJ2-7, the full variable domain reads DGGITQSPKYLFRKEGQNVTLSCEQNLNHDAMYWYRQDPGQGLRLIYYSQIVNDFQKGDIAEGYSVSREKKESFPLTVTSAQKNPTAFYLCASSIGGGAYEQYFGPGTRLTVT.

This clonotype has a handful of counts. The chain employs TRBV29-1 and TRBJ1-1; 8 nucleotides align to TRBD1. The CDR3 spans 13 residues. Germline-derived CDR1 and CDR2 are SQVTM and ANQGSEA. The V gene end was trimmed by 4 bases and the J gene end by 5 bases; junction bases not matched to a gene: 6. CDR3: CSVAPDRVTEAFF. The DNA for the CDR3 is TGCAGCGTTGCGCCGGACAGGGTGACTGAAGCTTTCTTT.

V usage is TRBV2 and J usage is TRBJ1-5; D is undetermined. The CDR3 extends over 14 amino acids. Trimming removed 7 bases from V and 4 bases from J, with 14 bases in between. Germline values: CDR1 SNHLY, CDR2 FYNNEI. The CDR3 DNA reads TGTGCCAGCAATGGGAACAGTGGGAATCAGCCCCAGCATTTT. Protein sequence: CASNGNSGNQPQHF.

This clonotype has a count of ten or more. The J gene is TRBJ2-7, the V gene TRBV7-9; TRBD2 is a possible D gene (5 bases). This CDR3 contains 14 residues. In germline, CDR1 is SEHNR, CDR2 FQNEAQ (reference sequence). V lost 1 base and J 2 bases, leaving 9 bases between the germline ends. The CDR3 sequence: CASSLEGLAYEQYF. CDR3 in DNA: TGTGCCAGCAGCTTAGAAGGACTTGCCTACGAGCAGTACTTC.

This clonotype was counted at least ten times. The rearrangement uses TRBV11-2 and TRBJ2-1; TRBD2 agrees at 8 bases. The CDR3 totals 15 residues. The V segment lost 0 bases and the J segment 7 bases; nucleotides outside the gene matches: 5. Germline-derived CDR1 and CDR2 are SGHAT and FQNNGV. The CDR3 DNA sequence: TGTGCCAGCAGCTTAGACGTAGCGGGAAGGAATGAGCAGTTCTTC. It yields the protein CASSLDVAGRNEQFF.

At least ten counts were recorded for this clonotype. The chain has TRBV7-2 and TRBJ1-3, with a tentative D call TRBD1 (5 bases). The germline gives CDR1 SGHTA, CDR2 FQGNSA. The ends were cut back, 7 bases at V and 4 bases at J, with 17 bases in the middle. This CDR3 comprises 15 residues. CDR3 sequence: CASTLAISGGNTIYF. The CDR3 DNA reads TGTGCCAGCACCCTAGCTATCTCAGGGGGAAACACCATATATTTT.

CDR3: CASSMTSGGTYEQYF. The CDR3 bases are TGTGCCAGCTCCATGACTAGCGGGGGAACCTACGAGCAGTACTTC. The chain recombines TRBV27 with TRBJ2-7; TRBD2 aligns across 12 bases. The CDR3 spans 15 residues. J lost 2 bases, V lost 8 bases, and 7 bases had no gene match. The germline CDR1 and CDR2 sequences are MNHEY and SMNVEV (reference sequence).

The J gene is TRBJ2-7, the V gene TRBV29-1; 7 bases match TRBD1. The CDR3 has 14 amino acids. Germline V gene lookup returns CDR1 SQVTM and CDR2 ANQGSEA. The trim removed 0 bases at V and 6 bases at J, leaving 8 bases unmatched. For the CDR3, the DNA is TGCAGCGTTGAAGATCGCGAAGGGGGCGGCGAGCAGTACTTC. Residues: CSVEDREGGGEQYF.

This clonotype has more than one count but fewer than ten. The chain recombines TRBV4-1 with TRBJ2-7, with 11 bases matching TRBD2. CDR3 length equals 15 residues. V lost 3 bases and J lost 7; bases outside the gene matches: 8. In germline, CDR1 is MGHRA, CDR2 YSYEKL. CDR3 loop: CASSHGTSGIWEQYF. The CDR3 coding sequence is TGCGCCAGCAGCCATGGGACTAGCGGTATCTGGGAGCAGTACTTC.

This clonotype was counted between two and nine times. The chain joins TRBV7-2 to TRBJ2-1, with D maybe TRBD1 (7 bases). The V end lost 2 bases, the J end lost 8 bases, and 13 bases lay between the germline ends. In germline, CDR1 is SGHTA, CDR2 FQGNSA. The CDR3 covers 14 residues. The CDR3 is CASSLRQGGDEQFF. In DNA form, the CDR3 reads TGTGCCAGCAGCTTACGGCAGGGGGGCGATGAGCAGTTCTTC. Full variable domain (outside the CDR3, taken from reference TRBV7-2 and TRBJ2-1): GAGVSQSPSNKVTEKGKDVELRCDPISGHTALYWYRQSLGQGLEFLIYFQGNSAPDKSGLPSDRFSAERTGGSVSTLTIQRTQQEDSAVYLCASSLRQGGDEQFFGPGTRLTVL.

Only a few counts were recorded for this clonotype. CDR3 region: CASRLDRVLNQPQHF. The CDR3 DNA reads as TGTGCCAGCAGATTGGACAGGGTGTTAAATCAGCCCCAGCATTTT. V gene TRBV12-3 or TRBV12-4 combines with J gene TRBJ1-5, with 8 bases that match TRBD1. The junction had 8 bases not matched to a gene; V was cut back by 6 bases and J by 4 bases. The CDR3 loop spans 15 amino acids.

The rearrangement uses TRBV7-3 and TRBJ2-1, with 11 bases matching TRBD2. The CDR3 totals 15 residues. Trimming at V came to 2 bases and at J to 9 bases, leaving 6 bases not matched to a gene. Germline-derived CDR1 and CDR2 are SGHTA and FQGTGA. CDR3 sequence reads: CASSLLAGGAGEQFF. CDR3 in DNA: TGTGCCAGCAGCTTACTAGCGGGGGGAGCTGGTGAGCAGTTCTTC.

This clonotype occurred a few times. The V call is TRBV12-3 or TRBV12-4, the J call TRBJ1-1; no definite D call. V lost 3 bases, J lost 2 bases, and 7 bases lay in between. The CDR3 has 13 residues. CDR3 in amino acids: CASSFSLNTEAFF. CDR3 bases: TGTGCCAGCAGTTTCAGCTTAAACACTGAAGCTTTCTTT.

The sample holds a few counts of this clonotype. The chain combines TRBV2 with TRBJ2-3; possible D gene TRBD2, 5 bases. The CDR3 is 14 residues long. V was shortened by 4 bases and J by 6 bases, with 14 bases between the two germline ends. Germline V gives CDR1 SNHLY, CDR2 FYNNEI. CDR3 nucleotides: TGTGCCAGCAGTGGGTCCGGGGTTGGCGATACGCAGTATTTT. It translates to CASSGSGVGDTQYF.

The chain joins TRBV4-1 to TRBJ1-6; no definite D call. The CDR3 spans 15 residues. Deletions cut 2 bases from V and 7 bases from J, with 12 bases between. Per germline, CDR1 MGHRA and CDR2 YSYEKL. The CDR3 DNA sequence: TGCGCCAGCAGCCAATTCATCGGAGGGAATTCACCCCTCCACTTT. Protein: CASSQFIGGNSPLHF.

This rearrangement joins TRBV5-4 to TRBJ2-7; D possibly corresponds to TRBD2 (6 bases). Between the trimmed V and J ends, which lost 2 bases and 7 bases, there was a span of 13 bases. Germline assignment: CDR1 SGHNT and CDR2 YYREEE (reference sequence). The CDR3 consists of 13 residues. Here the CDR3 reads CASSLRTAGEQYF. The CDR3 nucleotides read TGTGCCAGCAGCTTACGGACCGCGGGGGAGCAGTACTTC.

This clonotype has at least ten counts. The chain joins TRBV29-1 to TRBJ2-5; D possibly corresponds to TRBD1 (6 bases). V gave up 6 bases and J gave up 4 bases, with 12 bases separating them. CDR1 is SQVTM, CDR2 ANQGSEA, per germline. The CDR3 length is 12 residues. The CDR3 DNA is TGCAGCGTGCAAATCAGGGGAGAGACCCAGTACTTC. It encodes CSVQIRGETQYF.

This clonotype was observed many times. J is TRBJ1-1 and V is TRBV7-9, with 7 bases lining up with TRBD1. V lost 5 bases to trimming and J lost 8 bases; unmatched junction nucleotides: 8. The CDR3 covers 13 residues. From germline, CDR1 is SEHNR and CDR2 FQNEAQ (reference sequence). The CDR3: CASSLGGAWEAFF. The CDR3 DNA reads as TGTGCCAGCAGCCTAGGGGGCGCCTGGGAAGCTTTCTTT.